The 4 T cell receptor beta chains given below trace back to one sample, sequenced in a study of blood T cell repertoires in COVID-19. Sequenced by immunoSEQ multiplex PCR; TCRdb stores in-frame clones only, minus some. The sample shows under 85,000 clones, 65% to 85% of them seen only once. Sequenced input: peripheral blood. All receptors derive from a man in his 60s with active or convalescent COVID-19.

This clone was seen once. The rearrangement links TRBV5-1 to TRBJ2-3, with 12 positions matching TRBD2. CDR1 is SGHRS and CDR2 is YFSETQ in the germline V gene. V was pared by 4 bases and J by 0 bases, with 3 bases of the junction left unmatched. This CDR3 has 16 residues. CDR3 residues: CASSGGTSGSTDTQYF. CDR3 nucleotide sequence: TGCGCCAGCAGCGGGGGGACTAGCGGGAGCACAGATACGCAGTATTTT.

This chain's CDR3 is CASSYSPGDLYGYTF. The CDR3 coding sequence is TGTGCCAGCAGTTACTCCCCAGGGGACCTCTATGGCTACACCTTC. V usage is TRBV6-5 and J usage is TRBJ1-2; D is perhaps TRBD1 (6 bases). Germline V gene sequence: CDR1 MNHEY, CDR2 SVGAGI. V was clipped by 0 bases and J by 4 bases, with 12 bases between them. The CDR3 runs to 15 residues.

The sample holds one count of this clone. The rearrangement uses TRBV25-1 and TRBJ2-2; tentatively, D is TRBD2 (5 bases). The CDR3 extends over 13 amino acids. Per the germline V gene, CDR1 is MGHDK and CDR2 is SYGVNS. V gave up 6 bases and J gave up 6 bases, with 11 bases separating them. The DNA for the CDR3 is TGTGCCAGCAGGACCGGGCGGGCCGGGGAGCTGTTTTTT. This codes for CASRTGRAGELFF. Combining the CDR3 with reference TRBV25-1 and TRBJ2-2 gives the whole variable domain EADIYQTPRYLVIGTGKKITLECSQTMGHDKMYWYQQDPGMELHLIHYSYGVNSTEKGDLSSESTVSRIRTEHFPLTLESARPSHTSQYLCASRTGRAGELFFGEGSRLTVL.

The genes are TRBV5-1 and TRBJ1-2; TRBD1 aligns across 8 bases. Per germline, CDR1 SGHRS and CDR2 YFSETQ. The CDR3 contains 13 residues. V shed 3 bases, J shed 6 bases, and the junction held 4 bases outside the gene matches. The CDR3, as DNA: TGCGCCAGCAGCTCGGACAGGGCCGATGGCTACACCTTC. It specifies CASSSDRADGYTF.